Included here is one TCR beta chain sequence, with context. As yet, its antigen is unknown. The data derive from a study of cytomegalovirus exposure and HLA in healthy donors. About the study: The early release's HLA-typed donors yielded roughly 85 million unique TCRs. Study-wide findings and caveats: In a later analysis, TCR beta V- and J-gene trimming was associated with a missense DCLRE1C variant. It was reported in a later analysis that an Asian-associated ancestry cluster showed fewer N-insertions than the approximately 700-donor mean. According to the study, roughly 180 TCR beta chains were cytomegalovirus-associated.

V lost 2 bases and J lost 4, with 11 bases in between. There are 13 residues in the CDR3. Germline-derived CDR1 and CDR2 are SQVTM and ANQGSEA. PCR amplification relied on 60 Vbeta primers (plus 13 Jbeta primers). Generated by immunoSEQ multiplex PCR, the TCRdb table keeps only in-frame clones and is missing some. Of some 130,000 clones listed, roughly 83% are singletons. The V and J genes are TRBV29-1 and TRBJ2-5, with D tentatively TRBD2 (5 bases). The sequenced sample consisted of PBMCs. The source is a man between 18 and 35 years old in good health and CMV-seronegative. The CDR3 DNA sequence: TGCAGCGTTGAACTAGGAGCGGCAGAGACCCAGTACTTC. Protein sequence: CSVELGAAETQYF.